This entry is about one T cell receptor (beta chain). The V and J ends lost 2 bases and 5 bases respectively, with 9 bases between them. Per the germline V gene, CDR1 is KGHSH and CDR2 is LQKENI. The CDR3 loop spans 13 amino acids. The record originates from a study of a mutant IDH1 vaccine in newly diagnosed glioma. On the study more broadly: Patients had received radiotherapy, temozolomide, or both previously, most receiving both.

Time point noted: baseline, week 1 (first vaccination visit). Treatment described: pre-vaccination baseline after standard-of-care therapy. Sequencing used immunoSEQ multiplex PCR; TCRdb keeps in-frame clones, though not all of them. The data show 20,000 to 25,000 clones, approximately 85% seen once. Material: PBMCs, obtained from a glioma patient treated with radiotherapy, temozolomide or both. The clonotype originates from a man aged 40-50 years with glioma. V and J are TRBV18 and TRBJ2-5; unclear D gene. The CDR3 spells CASSPSPEETQYF. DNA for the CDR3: TGTGCCAGCTCACCAAGCCCAGAGGAGACCCAGTACTTC. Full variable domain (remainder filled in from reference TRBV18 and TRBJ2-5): NAGVMQNPRHLVRRRGQEARLRCSPMKGHSHVYWYRQLPEEGLKFMVYLQKENIIDESGMPKERFSAEFPKEGPSILRIQQVVRGDSAAYFCASSPSPEETQYFGPGTRLLVL.